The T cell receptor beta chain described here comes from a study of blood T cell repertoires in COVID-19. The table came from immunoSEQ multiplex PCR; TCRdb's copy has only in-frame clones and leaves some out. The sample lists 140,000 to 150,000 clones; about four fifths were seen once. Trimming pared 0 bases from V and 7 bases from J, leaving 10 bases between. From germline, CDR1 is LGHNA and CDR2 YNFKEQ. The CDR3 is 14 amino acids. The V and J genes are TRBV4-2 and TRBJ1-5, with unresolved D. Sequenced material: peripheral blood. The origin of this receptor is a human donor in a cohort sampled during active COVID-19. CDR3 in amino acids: CASSQDLHLQPQHF. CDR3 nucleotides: TGTGCCAGCAGCCAAGATCTTCACCTACAGCCCCAGCATTTT.